This T cell receptor (beta chain) was recovered during a study of identical twins. Findings of the study overall: Invariant T cells like MAIT and iNKT could partly confound the zero-insertion analyses. Monozygotic twins shared more out-of-frame TCR alpha than recombination models predicted.

Each donor (without exception) was a healthy Caucasian. After removal of 1 base from V and 4 bases from J, the junction contained 2 bases not matched to a gene. The germline CDR1 and CDR2 sequences are SQVTM and ANQGSEA. CDR3 length: 13 amino acids. As for this clonotype: Its antigen is not identified.

TCRdb recomputed calls from the 5' RACE reads with MiXCR, one row per CDR3 protein. Of 500,000 to 550,000 distinct CDR3 sequences in the sample, less than 25% are singletons; the top ten hold about 0.91%. These data are also associated with another study on T cells expressing NK-cell markers.

The clonotype comes from a woman aged 18-29 years in good health. The chain combines TRBV29-1 with TRBJ2-3; 7 bases line up with TRBD2. Sequencing was carried out using CD4+ T cells sorted from blood. CDR3 sequence (DNA): TGCAGCGTTGAAGGGACTAGGTCAGATACGCAGTATTTT. Amino acids: CSVEGTRSDTQYF.